This entry lists 30 T cell receptor beta chains sequenced from one sample in a study of regulatory T cells in long-lasting Graves disease. Time point: persistent/refractory GD, antithyroid drugs over 5 years with positive TRAb. After RNA was extracted from PBMCs, the TCR library was made from it. Arm-PCR of CDR3 regions and iRepertoire HTBI primers were the basis on which TCR beta libraries were built. TCRdb reprocessed the multiplex PCR reads via MiXCR and lists one record per CDR3 protein. The table records approximately 690,000 distinct CDR3 sequences, 25% to 35% of them present only once. This specimen was peripheral blood mononuclear cells (PBMCs), taken when the disease was refractory, from a patient treated with antithyroid drugs. These receptors were collected from a female donor with Graves disease.

Many counts were recorded for this clonotype. The rearrangement joins TRBV2 to TRBJ1-4; no reliable D call. This CDR3 has 13 residues. The ends were cut back, 6 bases at V and 4 bases at J, with 9 bases in the middle. CDR1 and CDR2 (germline): SNHLY, FYNNEI. CDR3: CASSARDNEKLFF. The CDR3 bases are TGTGCCAGCAGCGCCCGCGATAATGAAAAACTGTTTTTT.

The V gene is TRBV18, the J gene TRBJ1-4, with D hard to call. CDR1 is KGHSH, CDR2 LQKENI, per germline. The CDR3 runs 15 residues. The V gene lost 2 bases and the J gene lost 0 bases, with 7 bases spanning the gap. Here the CDR3 DNA reads TGTGCCAGCTCACCAGAAGCTGCAACTAATGAAAAACTGTTTTTT. Residues: CASSPEAATNEKLFF.

This clonotype came up a few times. This chain connects TRBV12-3 or TRBV12-4 to TRBJ2-5; 7 bases align to TRBD2. The CDR3 totals 17 residues. The V gene end was trimmed by 3 bases and the J gene end by 2 bases; junction bases not matched to a gene: 12. CDR3 residues: CASSFSWAPGGQETQYF. The DNA of the CDR3 is TGTGCCAGCAGTTTTTCTTGGGCGCCCGGGGGGCAAGAGACCCAGTACTTC.

The genes are TRBV7-9 and TRBJ2-1, with 12 bases fitting TRBD2. Germline loops: CDR1 SEHNR, CDR2 FQNEAQ (reference sequence). J was trimmed by 7 bases and V by 5 bases; bases with no gene match: 6. The CDR3 loop spans 15 amino acids. The CDR3 DNA reads as TGTGCCAGCAGCCCCGGACTAGCGGGAAGGAATGAGCAGTTCTTC. It specifies CASSPGLAGRNEQFF.

The CDR3 sequence is CSVEKGPNTEAFF. The CDR3 nucleotides are TGCAGCGTTGAGAAGGGCCCGAACACTGAAGCTTTCTTT. V and J are TRBV29-1 and TRBJ1-1; D gene uncertain. The CDR3 extends over 13 amino acids. The germline V gene has CDR1 SQVTM and CDR2 ANQGSEA. The V and J ends lost 3 bases and 1 base respectively, with 9 bases between them.

This clonotype was seen at least ten times. J is TRBJ1-1 and V is TRBV27, with 10 bases aligning to TRBD1. This CDR3 has 17 amino acids. J was trimmed by 4 bases and V by 6 bases; bases with no gene match: 14. Germline V CDR1 and CDR2: MNHEY, SMNVEV (reference sequence). The CDR3 region has the DNA TGTGCCAGCAGCCCACTCGGGTTGAGGGACAGGGGCACTGAAGCTTTCTTT. Its protein is CASSPLGLRDRGTEAFF.

The chain couples TRBV20-1 to TRBJ1-6; tentatively, D is TRBD1 (5 bases). Germline V lookup: CDR1 DFQATT, CDR2 SNEGSKA (reference sequence). CDR3 length: 17 residues. V lost 0 bases to trimming and J lost 0 bases, with 12 bases between them. CDR3 loop: CSARERGRSSYNSPLHF. The CDR3 nucleotides read TGCAGTGCTAGAGAGCGGGGCAGGAGCTCCTATAATTCACCCCTCCACTTT.

This clonotype came up many times. This sequence joins TRBV11-2 and TRBJ2-7; TRBD2 aligns across 12 bases. The ends lost 0 bases at V and 4 bases at J; junction bases unmatched: 1. The CDR3 covers 15 residues. The germline CDR1 and CDR2 sequences are SGHAT and FQNNGV. In DNA, the CDR3 is TGTGCCAGCAGCTTAGAGACTAGCGGGAGATACGAGCAGTACTTC. Protein product: CASSLETSGRYEQYF.

Regarding this clonotype: A read error may explain this, as a much larger clone is one base away. The conserved closing phenylalanine or tryptophan is absent in this CDR3, likely reflecting a read error. The CDR3 region is CASRIPPFGYTS. The CDR3 DNA is TGTGCCAGCAGAATACCTCCGTTTGGCTACACCTCC. This sequence joins TRBV28 and TRBJ1-2; D remains ambiguous. With 6 bases removed from V and 7 bases from J, the gap between germline ends came to 12 bases. The CDR3 has 12 residues. CDR1 is MDHEN, CDR2 SYDVKM, per germline.

The J gene is TRBJ2-7, the V gene TRBV5-4; D gene uncertain. This CDR3 comprises 14 residues. The V end lost 5 bases, the J end lost 5 bases, and 17 bases lay between the germline ends. Per the germline V gene, CDR1 is SGHNT and CDR2 is YYREEE (reference sequence). CDR3 sequence reads: CASRNPGPLDEQYF. CDR3 in DNA: TGTGCCAGCAGAAACCCGGGCCCCCTCGACGAGCAGTACTTC.

This clonotype was picked up many times. V usage is TRBV28 and J usage is TRBJ1-1; D might be TRBD1 (5 bases). V was trimmed by 6 bases and J by 2 bases, leaving 10 bases between them. The CDR3 has 13 residues. CDR1 and CDR2 from the germline V gene are MDHEN and SYDVKM. The DNA of the CDR3 is TGTGCCAGCAGCGTACAGGTTAACACTGAAGCTTTCTTT. This gives the protein CASSVQVNTEAFF.

CDR3: CASSVLILNTEAFF. The CDR3 DNA reads as TGTGCCAGCAGTGTGTTGATATTGAACACTGAAGCTTTCTTT. This chain uses TRBV6-1 with TRBJ1-1; no reliable D call. V lost 4 bases and J lost 0, with 9 bases in between. Germline CDR1 MNHNS, CDR2 SASEGT. This CDR3 comprises 14 residues.

With respect to this clonotype: One junction end does not reproduce the germline sequence, and a read error may be involved. This chain uses TRBV6-1 with TRBJ1-1; possibly TRBD1 for D (5 bases). Looked up from germline, CDR1 is MNHNS and CDR2 is SASEGT. This CDR3 comprises 16 residues. CDR3 protein: CASRIGAGSTNTEASF. The CDR3 bases are TGTGCCAGCAGGATAGGGGCAGGTTCTACGAACACTGAAGCTTCCTTT.

This clonotype has only a few counts. This rearrangement joins TRBV5-1 to TRBJ2-4; TRBD2 matches 7 bases. This CDR3 comprises 16 residues. V gave up 0 bases and J gave up 4 bases; unmatched junction bases: 7. The germline V gene encodes CDR1 SGHRS and CDR2 YFSETQ. The CDR3 protein is CASSLEFPAGKNIQYF. DNA of the CDR3: TGCGCCAGCAGCTTGGAATTCCCAGCGGGGAAAAACATTCAGTACTTC. The variable domain in full, completed from reference TRBV5-1 and TRBJ2-4, reads KAGVTQTPRYLIKTRGQQVTLSCSPISGHRSVSWYQQTPGQGLQFLFEYFSETQRNKGNFPGRFSGRQFSNSRSEMNVSTLELGDSALYLCASSLEFPAGKNIQYFGAGTRLSVL.

This chain links TRBV6-1 with TRBJ1-5, with D maybe TRBD1 (5 bases). The germline V gene has CDR1 MNHNS and CDR2 SASEGT. Trimming cost V 8 bases and J 5 bases, with 10 bases left between them. The CDR3 is made up of 12 amino acids. In nucleotides, the CDR3 is TGTGCCAGCTGCTGGGGGGATCAGCCCCAGCATTTT. Translated: CASCWGDQPQHF.

The genes are TRBV3-1 and TRBJ1-1, with a possible D match to TRBD1 (5 bases). CDR3 length equals 14 residues. V was pared by 0 bases and J by 8 bases, with 13 bases between. Germline assignment: CDR1 LGHDT and CDR2 YNNKEL (reference sequence). CDR3 bases: TGTGCCAGCAGCCAAGACACGGGGGTTCCCGAAGCTTTCTTT. Protein: CASSQDTGVPEAFF. Full variable domain (remainder filled in from reference TRBV3-1 and TRBJ1-1): DTAVSQTPKYLVTQMGNDKSIKCEQNLGHDTMYWYKQDSKKFLKIMFSYNNKELIINETVPNRFSPKSPDKAHLNLHINSLELGDSAVYFCASSQDTGVPEAFFGQGTRLTVV.

This clonotype was found a few times. V usage is TRBV6-1 and J usage is TRBJ1-4; D remains unclear. CDR1 MNHNS and CDR2 SASEGT come from the germline V gene. Trimming took off 7 bases at V and 0 bases at J, with 18 bases between the two ends. The CDR3 sequence is 17 residues long. Here the CDR3 reads CASKERGGKSTNEKLFF. CDR3 DNA: TGTGCCAGCAAAGAACGGGGAGGGAAATCAACTAATGAAAAACTGTTTTTT.

The chain employs TRBV5-1 and TRBJ1-5; D ambiguous. Germline V gene lookup returns CDR1 SGHRS and CDR2 YFSETQ. The V gene lost 0 bases and the J gene lost 4 bases, with 11 bases spanning the gap. The CDR3 totals 15 residues. The CDR3 nucleotides are TGCGCCAGCAGCTTGGGACCGGAAGGGAATCAGCCCCAGCATTTT. Translated: CASSLGPEGNQPQHF.

The gene calls are TRBV27 and TRBJ1-2; 11 bases agree with TRBD1. The V gene's germline CDR1 is MNHEY and CDR2 SMNVEV (reference sequence). The CDR3 loop spans 16 amino acids. V gave up 1 base and J gave up 2 bases; unmatched junction bases: 3. The DNA for the CDR3 is TGTGCCAGCAGTTTATGGGGGACAGGGGGGAACTATGGCTACACCTTC. Encoded protein: CASSLWGTGGNYGYTF.

This clonotype was observed a few times. This chain links TRBV20-1 with TRBJ2-7, with D tentatively TRBD1 or TRBD2 (5 bases each). V lost 6 bases and J 3 bases, leaving 12 bases between the germline ends. The CDR3 is 12 amino acids. Germline loops: CDR1 DFQATT, CDR2 SNEGSKA (reference sequence). The chain's CDR3 is CSAKGRNYEQYF. DNA of the CDR3: TGCAGTGCAAAGGGACGTAACTACGAGCAGTACTTC.

This clonotype was seen a handful of times. The chain joins TRBV11-2 to TRBJ1-2, with D unclear. Germline CDR1 and CDR2: SGHAT and FQNNGV. The CDR3 totals 14 residues. The ends were cut back, 4 bases at V and 5 bases at J, with 14 bases in the middle. This CDR3 is CASSSTLGSYGYTF. DNA for the CDR3: TGTGCCAGCAGCTCTACACTAGGGAGTTATGGCTACACCTTC.

CDR3 protein: CASSFRQSSYEQYF. CDR3 nucleotides: TGTGCCAGCAGCTTCCGACAGAGCTCCTACGAGCAGTACTTC. This chain uses TRBV3-1 with TRBJ2-7; a possible D gene is TRBD1 (5 bases). Germline values: CDR1 LGHDT, CDR2 YNNKEL (reference sequence). This CDR3 contains 14 residues. The V and J ends lost 5 bases and 0 bases respectively, with 11 bases between them.

This clonotype was counted a few times. The V and J genes are TRBV7-6 and TRBJ1-1, with no clear D. Germline V gives CDR1 SGHVS, CDR2 FNYEAQ. The V gene lost 5 bases and the J gene lost 1 base, with 8 bases spanning the gap. This CDR3 is built from 13 residues. CDR3 sequence: CASSPPPNTEAFF. The CDR3, as DNA: TGTGCCAGCAGCCCCCCGCCGAACACTGAAGCTTTCTTT.

This clonotype was seen repeatedly, ten times or more. The chain has TRBV6-1 and TRBJ2-2; D remains unclear. The V gene's germline CDR1 is MNHNS and CDR2 SASEGT. The CDR3 has 15 amino acids. Trimming stripped 0 bases from V and 7 bases from J, with 12 bases between. The CDR3: CASSEAGVANGELFF. CDR3 in DNA: TGTGCCAGCAGTGAAGCGGGCGTGGCAAACGGGGAGCTGTTTTTT.

V is TRBV20-1 and J is TRBJ2-2, with D perhaps given as TRBD1 or TRBD2 (5 bases each). The CDR3 has 14 amino acids. V lost 7 bases and J 2 bases, leaving 14 bases between the germline ends. The germline V gene encodes CDR1 DFQATT and CDR2 SNEGSKA (reference sequence). The CDR3 DNA reads as TGCAGTGTCCCGGGACGGACAAACACCGGGGAGCTGTTTTTT. It is translated as CSVPGRTNTGELFF.

Only a few counts were recorded for this clonotype. The chain is built from TRBV12-5 and TRBJ1-1, with TRBD1 matching over 9 bases. V shed 0 bases, J shed 4 bases, and the junction held 3 bases outside the gene matches. CDR1 and CDR2 (germline): LGHNT, FRNRAP. This CDR3 has 15 residues. In nucleotides, the CDR3 is TGTGCTAGTGGTTTGGTGGGACAGGGTGGCACTGAAGCTTTCTTT. It translates to CASGLVGQGGTEAFF. The whole variable domain, remainder taken from reference TRBV12-5 and TRBJ1-1, is DARVTQTPRHKVTEMGQEVTMRCQPILGHNTVFWYRQTMMQGLELLAYFRNRAPLDDSGMPKDRFSAEMPDATLATLKIQPSEPRDSAVYFCASGLVGQGGTEAFFGQGTRLTVV.

The chain joins TRBV7-2 to TRBJ2-1, with TRBD2 identical over 8 bases. This CDR3 is built from 15 residues. Germline V lookup: CDR1 SGHTA, CDR2 FQGNSA. Trimming removed 0 bases from V and 4 bases from J; junction bases left unmatched: 2. DNA of the CDR3: TGTGCCAGCAGCTTAGCGGGACTAGGATACAATGAGCAGTTCTTC. It encodes CASSLAGLGYNEQFF.

In this sample, this clonotype turned up many times. This chain joins TRBV2 and TRBJ1-5; 10 bases fit TRBD1. CDR3 size: 15 residues. V was clipped by 3 bases and J by 3 bases; unmatched bases: 2. Germline CDR1 SNHLY, CDR2 FYNNEI. In nucleotides, the CDR3 is TGTGCCAGCAGTGAGGACAGGGGGTACAATCAGCCCCAGCATTTT. The encoded protein is CASSEDRGYNQPQHF.

In this sample, this clonotype turned up a few times. The chain joins TRBV6-1 to TRBJ2-3; D unclear. Germline V CDR1 and CDR2: MNHNS, SASEGT. The CDR3 loop spans 12 amino acids. V lost 6 bases and J 1 base, leaving 5 bases between the germline ends. The CDR3 DNA follows: TGTGCCAGCAGGAAGCGCACAGATACGCAGTATTTT. Amino acids: CASRKRTDTQYF.

The genes are TRBV14 and TRBJ1-1, with no clear D. The CDR3 sequence is 16 residues long. Germline V gene sequence: CDR1 SGHDN, CDR2 FVKESK. Trimming took off 0 bases at V and 0 bases at J, with 11 bases between the two ends. The CDR3 loop is CASSQDLLGLNTEAFF. As DNA, the CDR3 is TGTGCCAGCAGCCAAGATCTTTTAGGTTTGAACACTGAAGCTTTCTTT. Full variable domain (missing parts from reference TRBV14 and TRBJ1-1): EAGVTQFPSHSVIEKGQTVTLRCDPISGHDNLYWYRRVMGKEIKFLLHFVKESKQDESGMPNNRFLAERTGGTYSTLKVQPAELEDSGVYFCASSQDLLGLNTEAFFGQGTRLTVV.